The next 20 T cell receptor beta chains were all read from a single sample in a study of T cell changes during pregnancy in multiple sclerosis. Repertoires were generated with immunoSEQ multiplex PCR, while TCRdb's copy carries only in-frame clones and drops some. The sample holds some 57,000 clones; about 90% are singletons and the top ten take 0.6% to 0.9%. The source material was CD4+ T cells from peripheral blood mononuclear cells, sampled in the first trimester of pregnancy. These receptors were obtained from a female donor with multiple sclerosis, enrolled in a pregnancy study.

The chain combines TRBV6-5 with TRBJ2-7; 8 bases are shared with TRBD2. V shed 10 bases and J 7 bases; nucleotides not matched to a gene: 15. Germline V gene sequence: CDR1 MNHEY, CDR2 SVGAGI. This CDR3 comprises 14 residues. DNA for the CDR3: TGTGCCACCCGTCCCGGCGGGGGGCGAGGGGAGCAGTACTTC. Protein sequence: CATRPGGGRGEQYF.

This clone came up once. V gene TRBV7-3 combines with J gene TRBJ2-3; TRBD1 aligns across 8 bases. V was pared by 6 bases and J by 0 bases, with 11 bases of the junction left unmatched. Germline lookup yields CDR1 SGHTA and CDR2 FQGTGA. The CDR3 has 17 residues. The CDR3 protein is CASSRGSGGVSTDTQYF. CDR3 nucleotide sequence: TGTGCCAGCAGTCGGGGTTCAGGGGGCGTGAGCACAGATACGCAGTATTTT.

This sequence joins TRBV6-1 and TRBJ1-2; no clear D. The CDR3 covers 11 residues. V was shortened by 8 bases and J by 4 bases, with 8 bases between the two germline ends. Germline CDR1 reads MNHNS; CDR2 reads SASEGT. This CDR3 reads CASRVVYGYTF. The CDR3 DNA reads TGTGCCAGCCGGGTGGTCTATGGCTACACCTTC.

A single count supports this clone. The V gene is TRBV5-4, the J gene TRBJ2-3; 7 bases are shared with TRBD1. CDR1 is SGHNT and CDR2 is YYREEE in the germline V gene (reference sequence). After removal of 4 bases from V and 6 bases from J, the junction contained 2 bases not matched to a gene. The CDR3 covers 12 residues. CDR3 sequence (DNA): TGTGCCAGCAGCAAGACAGGGGATACGCAGTATTTT. As protein: CASSKTGDTQYF.

For the CDR3, the DNA is TGTGCCAGCAGCTTTTATTCGCTAGGCGACACGCAGTATTTT. The encoded protein is CASSFYSLGDTQYF. V and J are TRBV7-9 and TRBJ2-3; no reliable D call. The V gene lost 3 bases and the J gene lost 9 bases, with 16 bases spanning the gap. The germline gives CDR1 SEHNR, CDR2 FQNEAQ (reference sequence). The CDR3 has 14 amino acids.

The chain couples TRBV7-2 to TRBJ2-3; no reliable D call. The length of the CDR3 is 12 residues. Trimming cost V 4 bases and J 3 bases, with 5 bases left between them. Germline loops: CDR1 SGHTA, CDR2 FQGNSA. For the CDR3, the DNA is TGTGCCAGCAGCTCACAAACAGATACGCAGTATTTT. Encoded protein: CASSSQTDTQYF.

The chain employs TRBV6-4 and TRBJ2-1, with 7 bases lining up with TRBD1. The trim removed 4 bases at V and 4 bases at J, leaving 1 base unmatched. Germline CDR1 and CDR2: MRHNA and SNTAGT. The CDR3 loop spans 13 amino acids. The CDR3 is CASSAQGYNEQFF. CDR3 DNA sequence: TGTGCCAGCAGTGCACAGGGGTACAATGAGCAGTTCTTC.

The chain combines TRBV11-2 with TRBJ1-4; TRBD1 might be the D (5 bases). V lost 1 base and J lost 3, with 15 bases in between. This CDR3 has 17 amino acids. In germline, CDR1 is SGHAT, CDR2 FQNNGV. CDR3: CASSLARQGGPNEKLFF. Written as DNA, the CDR3 is TGTGCCAGCAGCTTAGCTAGGCAGGGCGGACCTAATGAAAAACTGTTTTTT.

The gene calls are TRBV4-2 and TRBJ1-6; maybe TRBD1 (5 bases). The CDR3 has 14 residues. Trimming pared 1 base from V and 10 bases from J, leaving 11 bases between. CDR1 is LGHNA and CDR2 is YNFKEQ in the germline V gene. Written as DNA, the CDR3 is TGTGCCAGCAGCCAAGCGGCAGGGAACTCACCCCTCCACTTT. Residues: CASSQAAGNSPLHF.

The chain combines TRBV18 with TRBJ1-4; TRBD1 is a possible D gene (6 bases). The CDR3 runs 15 residues. Trimming shortened V by 3 bases and J by 7 bases, and 15 bases separated the two germline ends. The germline V gene encodes CDR1 KGHSH and CDR2 LQKENI. Here the CDR3 reads CASSPGQGRSEKLFF. The CDR3 nucleotides are TGTGCCAGCTCACCGGGACAAGGACGAAGTGAAAAACTGTTTTTT.

This clone was detected only once. V gene TRBV19 combines with J gene TRBJ2-7; 8 positions match TRBD1. The CDR3 length is 15 residues. Trimming cost V 3 bases and J 0 bases; bases outside gene matches: 4. Germline V lookup: CDR1 LNHDA, CDR2 SQIVND (reference sequence). In DNA form, the CDR3 reads TGTGCCAGTAGTATTAACAGGGGGAGCTCCTACGAGCAGTACTTC. Translating it yields CASSINRGSSYEQYF.

V and J are TRBV11-3 and TRBJ2-5; maybe TRBD2 (5 bases). The CDR3 is 13 amino acids. V shed 5 bases and J shed 5 bases, with 12 bases lying between them. Germline CDR1 is SGHNT and CDR2 is YENEEA. The CDR3 DNA is TGTGCCAGCAGCGCGACCCCGGGGGAGACCCAGTACTTC. It codes for CASSATPGETQYF.

The chain joins TRBV4-2 to TRBJ2-1, with 11 bases lining up with TRBD2. The junction had 4 bases not matched to a gene; V was cut back by 1 base and J by 5 bases. Germline-derived CDR1 and CDR2 are LGHNA and YNFKEQ. The CDR3 is 16 amino acids. The DNA of the CDR3 is TGTGCCAGCAGCCAAGTCACTAGCGGGGGTAACAATGAGCAGTTCTTC. Its translation is CASSQVTSGGNNEQFF.

The rearrangement uses TRBV27 and TRBJ2-7; 7 bases line up with TRBD1. The ends lost 6 bases at V and 7 bases at J; junction bases unmatched: 6. CDR1 is MNHEY and CDR2 is SMNVEV in the germline V gene (reference sequence). The CDR3 totals 12 residues. CDR3 in amino acids: CASRGTVGEQYF. The DNA for the CDR3 is TGTGCCAGCAGGGGGACAGTCGGAGAGCAGTACTTC.

V is TRBV6-5 and J is TRBJ1-2, with TRBD1 identical over 7 bases. The CDR3 length is 14 residues. Trimming took 6 bases from V and 8 from J; bases not matched to a gene: 12. Looked up from germline, CDR1 is MNHEY and CDR2 is SVGAGI. In nucleotides, the CDR3 is TGTGCCAGCAGCCGGGACAGTCTTACTGGGGGCTACACCTTC. This gives the protein CASSRDSLTGGYTF.

The chain has TRBV5-1 and TRBJ1-4; D may be TRBD1 (5 bases). This CDR3 contains 15 residues. Germline-derived CDR1 and CDR2 are SGHRS and YFSETQ. Trimming stripped 2 bases from V and 8 bases from J, with 16 bases between. CDR3 sequence: CASSLGGAVYEKLFF. DNA of the CDR3: TGCGCCAGCAGCTTAGGCGGGGCAGTATACGAAAAACTGTTTTTT.

The V and J genes are TRBV7-9 and TRBJ2-7; a weak D match, TRBD1 (5 bases). From germline, CDR1 is SEHNR and CDR2 FQNEAQ (reference sequence). V dropped 3 bases and J dropped 0 bases, with 9 bases sitting between them. The CDR3 has 14 residues. CDR3 sequence (DNA): TGTGCCAGCAGCTTGTTACAGGTCTCCTACGAGCAGTACTTC. Translated, it gives CASSLLQVSYEQYF.

This clone was recorded once. The rearrangement joins TRBV19 to TRBJ1-2; D may be TRBD1 (5 bases). Germline CDR1 LNHDA, CDR2 SQIVND (reference sequence). This CDR3 comprises 11 residues. With 3 bases removed from V and 7 bases from J, the gap between germline ends came to 6 bases. DNA for the CDR3: TGTGCCAGTAGTATTGGGGCTGGCTACACCTTC. It specifies CASSIGAGYTF.

The genes are TRBV25-1 and TRBJ1-6, with 8 positions matching TRBD1. V was pared by 8 bases and J by 10 bases, with 7 bases of the junction left unmatched. The V gene's germline CDR1 is MGHDK and CDR2 SYGVNS. The CDR3 extends over 13 amino acids. CDR3 loop: CASSWTGFSPLHF. The DNA of the CDR3 is TGTGCCAGCTCTTGGACAGGGTTCTCACCCCTCCACTTT.

The J gene is TRBJ2-5, the V gene TRBV7-3; 7 bases are a match to TRBD2. Per the germline V gene, CDR1 is SGHTA and CDR2 is FQGTGA. The junction had 14 bases not matched to a gene; V was cut back by 5 bases and J by 5 bases. CDR3 length: 16 residues. CDR3 DNA sequence: TGTGCCAGCAGCCCTACAGCGGGGACGATCGCGGAGACCCAGTACTTC. This gives the protein CASSPTAGTIAETQYF.